The clone carrying this T cell receptor beta chain was counted only a few times. There are 14 residues in the CDR3. V lost 0 bases and J 4 bases, leaving 12 bases between the germline ends. Germline V gene data show CDR1 as DFQATT and CDR2 as SNEGSKA (reference sequence). The data were taken from a study of blood T cells in healthy people across ages. A second PCR of roughly 6 to 12 cycles used a sample-barcoded 5' primer and a J-beta primer mix. TCRdb re-called the 5' RACE reads with MiXCR, one entry per CDR3 protein. This sample carries approximately 1.5 million distinct CDR3 sequences, roughly 32% of them seen once, and the ten largest clones take about 11%.

This chain uses TRBV20-1 with TRBJ1-2; the D gene is possibly TRBD1 (6 bases). The receptor's source is a young woman in good health. Material: blood. CDR3 coding DNA: TGCAGTGCTAGAGATGGGAGGGGGAGCTATGGCTACACCTTC. Amino acids: CSARDGRGSYGYTF.